The clone carrying this T cell receptor beta chain is a singleton in its sample. Its target is not known. TCRdb processed the reads anew with MiXCR; each CDR3 protein has one entry. Altogether approximately 500,000 distinct CDR3 sequences are present, roughly a third being singletons, with the ten largest covering roughly 17%. V was trimmed by 8 bases and J by 4 bases, leaving 14 bases between them. The CDR3 is 13 amino acids. CDR1 is MNHEY and CDR2 is SMNVEV in the germline V gene (reference sequence). The data stem from a study of T cell repertoires in cytomegalovirus infection. Study conclusions and caveats: The response measured ex vivo was dominated by TCR beta clonotypes (HLA-C-restricted and CMV-specific).

The receptor's source is a human donor in good health (CMV status not recorded). Some clones in this sample may be carry-over from other donors' samples. This specimen consisted of cultured PBMCs, obtained from culture after CMV antigen stimulation. V is TRBV27 and J is TRBJ1-1; tentative D call: TRBD1 (6 bases). The CDR3 loop reads CASGPGATTEAFF. CDR3 nucleotide sequence: TGTGCCAGCGGGCCGGGGGCGACCACTGAAGCTTTCTTT.